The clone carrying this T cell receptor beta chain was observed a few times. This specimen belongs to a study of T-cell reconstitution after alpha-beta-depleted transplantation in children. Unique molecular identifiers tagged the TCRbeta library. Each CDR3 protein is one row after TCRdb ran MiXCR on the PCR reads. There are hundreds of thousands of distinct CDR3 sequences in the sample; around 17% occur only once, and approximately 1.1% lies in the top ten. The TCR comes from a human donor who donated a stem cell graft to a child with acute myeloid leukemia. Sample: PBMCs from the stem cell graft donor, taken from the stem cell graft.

The CDR3 nucleotides read TGTGCCAGCAATTCAGAGGGGGCAGGCTATGGCTACACCTTC. It translates to CASNSEGAGYGYTF. This chain links TRBV12-3 or TRBV12-4 with TRBJ1-2; 7 bases are shared with TRBD1. This CDR3 has 14 amino acids. Losses at the gene ends were 7 bases for V and 4 bases for J; bases not matched to a gene: 9.